These 27 T cell receptor beta chains were all obtained from the same sample, sequenced in a study of OX40 agonist ivuxolimab in advanced cancers. Library construction relied on the immunoSEQ multiplex PCR assay. TCRdb limited this immuneACCESS table to in-frame rearrangements with V and J called. A share of clones is missing; checked studies link under half to unresolved V genes, and the rest is unexplained. The sample profile shows tens of thousands of clones; 85% of them were found once. Clones ranked in the top ten supply 0.8% to 1% of the sample. Source: CD4+ or CD8+ T cells sorted from blood, taken in a trial of the OX40 agonist ivuxolimab. The receptors derive from an adult with an advanced solid tumor such as melanoma, head and neck, liver or kidney cancer.

The chain couples TRBV5-1 to TRBJ1-4; TRBD1 aligns across 9 bases. V trimming: 1 base; J trimming: 8 bases; junction bases outside the gene matches: 3. The CDR3 totals 14 residues. From germline, CDR1 is SGHRS and CDR2 YFSETQ. CDR3 region: CASSLLGQGEKLFF. DNA for the CDR3: TGCGCCAGCAGCTTGCTCGGACAGGGGGAAAAACTGTTTTTT.

This chain links TRBV9 with TRBJ1-2; no reliable D call. Trimming stripped 4 bases from V and 6 bases from J, with 16 bases between. CDR1 is SGDLS, CDR2 YYNGEE, per germline. This CDR3 comprises 14 residues. CDR3 DNA: TGTGCCAGCAGCCCCCAGGCAGGCGTAGATGGCTACACCTTC. Its translation: CASSPQAGVDGYTF.

V gene TRBV5-4 combines with J gene TRBJ1-1; the match to TRBD1 covers 8 bases. CDR1 and CDR2 (germline): SGHNT, YYREEE (reference sequence). This CDR3 spans 14 amino acids. Trimming at V came to 1 base and at J to 5 bases, leaving 4 bases not matched to a gene. The chain's CDR3 is CASSLTGGSTEAFF. Here the CDR3 DNA reads TGTGCCAGCAGCTTGACAGGGGGATCGACTGAAGCTTTCTTT.

The chain employs TRBV6-5 and TRBJ2-7; D is unclear. V lost 6 bases and J lost 4, with 10 bases in between. The CDR3 spans 12 residues. Germline V gene sequence: CDR1 MNHEY, CDR2 SVGAGI. The CDR3: CASRSTSYEQYF. Written as DNA, the CDR3 is TGTGCCAGCAGGTCCACCAGTTACGAGCAGTACTTC.

The rearrangement links TRBV6-5 to TRBJ2-7; D call uncertain. CDR1 and CDR2 (germline): MNHEY, SVGAGI. The CDR3 contains 15 residues. Trimming left V 0 bases short and J 2 bases short, with 11 bases between. The CDR3 DNA is TGTGCCAGCAGTTACTCGAGCCAGGTAGCCTACGAGCAGTACTTC. Encoded protein: CASSYSSQVAYEQYF.

The J gene is TRBJ2-7, the V gene TRBV5-1; TRBD1 matches at 7 bases. The CDR3 is 14 residues long. Per the germline V gene, CDR1 is SGHRS and CDR2 is YFSETQ. V trimming: 3 bases; J trimming: 4 bases; junction bases outside the gene matches: 7. CDR3: CASSYTGVGYEQYF. The CDR3 DNA is TGCGCCAGCAGCTATACAGGGGTCGGGTACGAGCAGTACTTC. The variable domain in full, completed from reference TRBV5-1 and TRBJ2-7, reads KAGVTQTPRYLIKTRGQQVTLSCSPISGHRSVSWYQQTPGQGLQFLFEYFSETQRNKGNFPGRFSGRQFSNSRSEMNVSTLELGDSALYLCASSYTGVGYEQYFGPGTRLTVT.

The chain carries TRBV7-9 and TRBJ2-5; TRBD2 might be the D (5 bases). Trimming took 2 bases from V and 1 from J, leaving 8 bases between them. The CDR3 has 14 residues. Germline CDR1 reads SEHNR; CDR2 reads FQNEAQ (reference sequence). The CDR3 sequence: CASSLREFQETQYF. The CDR3 DNA reads TGTGCCAGCAGCTTAAGGGAGTTCCAAGAGACCCAGTACTTC. The variable domain in full, completed from reference TRBV7-9 and TRBJ2-5, reads DTGVSQNPRHKITKRGQNVTFRCDPISEHNRLYWYRQTLGQGPEFLTYFQNEAQLEKSRLLSDRFSAERPKGSFSTLEIQRTEQGDSAMYLCASSLREFQETQYFGPGTRLLVL.

The rearrangement uses TRBV2 and TRBJ2-3; a possible D gene is TRBD1 (6 bases). This CDR3 contains 14 residues. V was cut by 9 bases and J by 5 bases, with 18 bases left in between. Germline V gives CDR1 SNHLY, CDR2 FYNNEI. CDR3 sequence reads: CARGGDTSQDTQYF. As DNA, the CDR3 is TGTGCCAGAGGGGGAGACACTAGTCAAGATACGCAGTATTTT.

The V gene is TRBV11-2, the J gene TRBJ1-5, with 7 bases aligning to TRBD1. Germline assignment: CDR1 SGHAT and CDR2 FQNNGV. The CDR3 is 16 amino acids. V lost 4 bases and J lost 3; bases outside the gene matches: 9. The CDR3 nucleotides are TGTGCCAGCAGCTCGCAGGGGACAGCGAACAATCAGCCCCAGCATTTT. Its protein product is CASSSQGTANNQPQHF.

The gene calls are TRBV7-2 and TRBJ2-5; tentative D call: TRBD2 (5 bases). Germline CDR1 is SGHTA and CDR2 is FQGNSA. CDR3 size: 13 residues. V was shortened by 7 bases and J by 3 bases, with 12 bases between the two germline ends. The CDR3 loop is CASTGVGKETQYF. The DNA for the CDR3 is TGTGCCAGCACCGGGGTGGGGAAAGAGACCCAGTACTTC.

The chain combines TRBV30 with TRBJ2-5; D unclear. There are 12 residues in the CDR3. Trimming took 2 bases from V and 3 from J, leaving 7 bases between them. Per germline, CDR1 GTSNPN and CDR2 SVGIG (reference sequence). The CDR3 DNA reads as TGTGCCTGGAGTCCGGTAAAAGAGACCCAGTACTTC. Encoded protein: CAWSPVKETQYF.

The CDR3 region is CASSVEKGRTGQNGANVLTF. The CDR3 DNA reads TGTGCCAGCAGCGTAGAGAAGGGGCGGACAGGGCAGAATGGGGCCAACGTCCTGACTTTC. This chain uses TRBV9 with TRBJ2-6; TRBD1 agrees at 8 bases. The ends lost 0 bases at V and 3 bases at J; junction bases unmatched: 14. Germline values: CDR1 SGDLS, CDR2 YYNGEE. The length of the CDR3 is 20 residues.

This clone was found once. The CDR3 loop reads CASSQDWTSGRWGIPDTQYF. CDR3 bases: TGCGCCAGCAGCCAAGATTGGACTAGCGGGAGGTGGGGAATACCAGATACGCAGTATTTT. The J gene is TRBJ2-3, the V gene TRBV4-1; TRBD2 aligns across 14 bases. From germline, CDR1 is MGHRA and CDR2 YSYEKL. V gave up 0 bases and J gave up 4 bases; unmatched junction bases: 12. There are 20 residues in the CDR3.

This CDR3 is CASSTSSGTASNYGYTF. In DNA, the CDR3 is TGTGCCAGCAGCACCAGCTCCGGGACAGCATCTAACTATGGCTACACCTTC. The chain has TRBV11-1 and TRBJ1-2; the match to TRBD1 covers 7 bases. Trimming took 5 bases from V and 0 from J; bases not matched to a gene: 12. Germline assignment: CDR1 SGHAT and CDR2 FQDESV (reference sequence). The CDR3 is made up of 17 amino acids. The complete variable domain, with remaining parts taken from reference TRBV11-1 and TRBJ1-2, reads EAEVAQSPRYKITEKSQAVAFWCDPISGHATLYWYRQILGQGPELLVQFQDESVVDDSQLPKDRFSAERLKGVDSTLKIQPAELGDSAMYLCASSTSSGTASNYGYTFGSGTRLTVV.

The V and J genes are TRBV15 and TRBJ1-1; D is uncertain. Between the trimmed V and J ends, which lost 0 bases and 11 bases, there was a span of 10 bases. Germline CDR1 is LNHNV and CDR2 is YYDKDF (reference sequence). The length of the CDR3 is 12 residues. The CDR3 protein is CATSRDLVTAFF. In DNA form, the CDR3 reads TGTGCCACCAGCAGAGATCTGGTGACGGCTTTCTTT.

This clone was recorded once. The chain uses TRBV5-6 and TRBJ1-1; D possibly corresponds to TRBD1 (5 bases). The germline V and J ends were trimmed by 2 bases and 5 bases, with 13 bases remaining between them. Germline V lookup: CDR1 SGHDT, CDR2 YYEEEE. The CDR3 runs 14 residues. As DNA, the CDR3 is TGTGCCAGCAGCTTAAACAGGCGAAGGACTGAAGCTTTCTTT. This translates into CASSLNRRRTEAFF. The variable domain in full, with the rest retrieved from reference TRBV5-6 and TRBJ1-1, is DAGVTQSPTHLIKTRGQQVTLRCSPKSGHDTVSWYQQALGQGPQFIFQYYEEEERQRGNFPDRFSGHQFPNYSSELNVNALLLGDSALYLCASSLNRRRTEAFFGQGTRLTVV.

The V call is TRBV30, the J call TRBJ1-2; the match to TRBD1 covers 9 bases. J gave up 8 bases and V 3 bases, and 7 bases lay outside the gene matches. The CDR3 runs to 13 residues. Germline CDR1 GTSNPN, CDR2 SVGIG (reference sequence). The CDR3 coding sequence is TGTGCCTGGAGGGGGACAGGGTATGGCGGCTACACCTTC. Translating it yields CAWRGTGYGGYTF.

The V and J genes are TRBV27 and TRBJ1-1; 7 positions agree with TRBD1. V was pared by 6 bases and J by 6 bases, with 7 bases of the junction left unmatched. CDR3 size: 13 residues. Germline CDR1 reads MNHEY; CDR2 reads SMNVEV (reference sequence). The CDR3 reads CASSQRDSAEAFF. The CDR3 coding sequence is TGTGCCAGCAGCCAGAGGGACAGCGCTGAAGCTTTCTTT.

The chain links TRBV7-2 to TRBJ2-1; 8 nucleotides line up with TRBD2. Unmatched junction bases numbered 5, after V lost 1 base and J lost 6 bases. Germline V lookup: CDR1 SGHTA, CDR2 FQGNSA. This CDR3 spans 15 amino acids. The CDR3 sequence is CASSLGGGPTNEQFF. The CDR3 DNA reads TGTGCCAGCAGCTTAGGCGGGGGGCCAACCAATGAGCAGTTCTTC.

The rearrangement uses TRBV6-5 and TRBJ1-2; 7 bases are a match to TRBD1. Germline CDR1 MNHEY, CDR2 SVGAGI. CDR3 length: 14 residues. Trimming removed 7 bases from V and 0 bases from J; junction bases left unmatched: 5. The CDR3 DNA follows: TGTGCCAGCAATCCCACAGGGGCTAACTATGGCTACACCTTC. Translation: CASNPTGANYGYTF.

This clone has a handful of counts. The chain employs TRBV18 and TRBJ2-1, with 13 bases fitting TRBD2. The CDR3 runs 15 residues. With V trimmed by 8 bases and J by 5 bases, 6 bases remained unmatched. Germline V lookup: CDR1 KGHSH, CDR2 LQKENI. CDR3 sequence (DNA): TGTGCCAGCGTAAGGACTAGCGGGGGAGACAATGAGCAGTTCTTC. This sequence encodes CASVRTSGGDNEQFF.

The chain uses TRBV29-1 and TRBJ2-2; D is possibly TRBD1 (5 bases). Trimming stripped 3 bases from V and 2 bases from J, with 10 bases between. This CDR3 region has 14 residues. Germline V CDR1 and CDR2: SQVTM, ANQGSEA. The CDR3 coding sequence is TGCAGCGTTGACCTGGGGCGAAACACCGGGGAGCTGTTTTTT. Its protein is CSVDLGRNTGELFF.

This sequence joins TRBV4-1 and TRBJ1-4; maybe TRBD1 (6 bases). Germline V CDR1 and CDR2: MGHRA, YSYEKL. The length of the CDR3 is 14 residues. V was trimmed by 0 bases and J by 8 bases, leaving 10 bases between them. This CDR3 reads CASSQEGRGEKLFF. The CDR3 bases are TGCGCCAGCAGCCAAGAGGGGAGGGGGGAAAAACTGTTTTTT.

V gene TRBV28 combines with J gene TRBJ1-1, with D possibly matching TRBD1 (5 bases). Deletions cut 7 bases from V and 1 base from J, with 13 bases between. Germline CDR1 and CDR2: MDHEN and SYDVKM. This CDR3 is 14 amino acids long. This chain's CDR3 is CASKLFTGNTEAFF. The CDR3 DNA follows: TGTGCCAGCAAACTCTTTACAGGGAACACTGAAGCTTTCTTT.

The rearrangement links TRBV2 to TRBJ2-3, with a possible D match to TRBD2 (6 bases). This CDR3 is built from 15 residues. Germline V gene data show CDR1 as SNHLY and CDR2 as FYNNEI. V was pared by 8 bases and J by 3 bases, with 18 bases between. CDR3 sequence reads: CASGNGGTGTDTQYF. The DNA for the CDR3 is TGTGCCAGCGGAAACGGGGGAACGGGGACAGATACGCAGTATTTT.

The CDR3 loop is CASSQGPTSGSYNEQFF. The CDR3 DNA is TGCGCCAGCAGCCAAGGGCCCACTAGCGGGAGCTACAATGAGCAGTTCTTC. The J gene is TRBJ2-1, the V gene TRBV4-1; 11 bases fit TRBD2. The CDR3 has 17 amino acids. Germline V gives CDR1 MGHRA, CDR2 YSYEKL. The V gene end was trimmed by 1 base and the J gene end by 3 bases; junction bases not matched to a gene: 5.

This chain joins TRBV6-1 and TRBJ2-3; 9 bases map to TRBD2. CDR1 and CDR2 (germline): MNHNS, SASEGT. V lost 3 bases to trimming and J lost 1 base; unmatched junction nucleotides: 2. CDR3 length: 15 residues. CDR3 in amino acids: CASSDSGGGTDTQYF. CDR3 nucleotide sequence: TGTGCCAGCAGTGATAGCGGGGGCGGCACAGATACGCAGTATTTT.